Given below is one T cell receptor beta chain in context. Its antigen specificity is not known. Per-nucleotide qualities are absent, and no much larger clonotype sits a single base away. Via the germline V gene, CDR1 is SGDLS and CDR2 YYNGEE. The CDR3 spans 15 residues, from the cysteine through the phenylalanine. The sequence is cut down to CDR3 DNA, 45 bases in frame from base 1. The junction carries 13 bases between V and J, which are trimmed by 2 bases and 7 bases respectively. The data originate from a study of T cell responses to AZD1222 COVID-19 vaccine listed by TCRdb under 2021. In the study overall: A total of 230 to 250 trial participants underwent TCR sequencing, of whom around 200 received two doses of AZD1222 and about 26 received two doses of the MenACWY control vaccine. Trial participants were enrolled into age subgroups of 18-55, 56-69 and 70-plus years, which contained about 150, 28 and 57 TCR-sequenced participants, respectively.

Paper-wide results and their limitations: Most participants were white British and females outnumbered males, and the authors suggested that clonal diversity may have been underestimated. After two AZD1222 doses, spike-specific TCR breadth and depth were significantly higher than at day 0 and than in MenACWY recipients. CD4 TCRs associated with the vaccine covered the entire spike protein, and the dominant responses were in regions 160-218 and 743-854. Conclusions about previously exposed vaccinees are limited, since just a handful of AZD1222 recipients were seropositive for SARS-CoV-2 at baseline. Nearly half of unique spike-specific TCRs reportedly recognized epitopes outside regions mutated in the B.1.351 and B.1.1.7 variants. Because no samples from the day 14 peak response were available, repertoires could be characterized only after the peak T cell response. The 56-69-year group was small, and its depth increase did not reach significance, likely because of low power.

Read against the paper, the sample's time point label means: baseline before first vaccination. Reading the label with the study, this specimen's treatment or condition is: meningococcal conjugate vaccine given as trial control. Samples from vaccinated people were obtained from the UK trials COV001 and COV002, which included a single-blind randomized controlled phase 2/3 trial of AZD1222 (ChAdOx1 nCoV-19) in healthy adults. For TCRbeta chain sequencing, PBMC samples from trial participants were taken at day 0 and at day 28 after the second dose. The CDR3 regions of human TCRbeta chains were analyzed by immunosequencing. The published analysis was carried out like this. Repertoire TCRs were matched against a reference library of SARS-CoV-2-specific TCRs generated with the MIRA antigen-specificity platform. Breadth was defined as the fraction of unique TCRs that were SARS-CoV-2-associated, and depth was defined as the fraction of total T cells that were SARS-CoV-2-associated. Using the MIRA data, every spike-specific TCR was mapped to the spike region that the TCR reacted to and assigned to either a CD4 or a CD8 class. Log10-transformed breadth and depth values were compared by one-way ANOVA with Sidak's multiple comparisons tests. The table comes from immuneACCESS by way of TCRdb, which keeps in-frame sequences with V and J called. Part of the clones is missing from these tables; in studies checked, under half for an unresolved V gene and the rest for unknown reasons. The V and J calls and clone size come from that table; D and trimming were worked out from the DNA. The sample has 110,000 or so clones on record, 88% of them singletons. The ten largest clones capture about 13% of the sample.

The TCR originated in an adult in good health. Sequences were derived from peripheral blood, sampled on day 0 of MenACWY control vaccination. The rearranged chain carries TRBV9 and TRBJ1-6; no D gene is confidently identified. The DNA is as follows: TGTGCCAGCAGCGTCTTCCAGGATCCCAATTCACCCCTCCACTTT. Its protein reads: CASSVFQDPNSPLHF.